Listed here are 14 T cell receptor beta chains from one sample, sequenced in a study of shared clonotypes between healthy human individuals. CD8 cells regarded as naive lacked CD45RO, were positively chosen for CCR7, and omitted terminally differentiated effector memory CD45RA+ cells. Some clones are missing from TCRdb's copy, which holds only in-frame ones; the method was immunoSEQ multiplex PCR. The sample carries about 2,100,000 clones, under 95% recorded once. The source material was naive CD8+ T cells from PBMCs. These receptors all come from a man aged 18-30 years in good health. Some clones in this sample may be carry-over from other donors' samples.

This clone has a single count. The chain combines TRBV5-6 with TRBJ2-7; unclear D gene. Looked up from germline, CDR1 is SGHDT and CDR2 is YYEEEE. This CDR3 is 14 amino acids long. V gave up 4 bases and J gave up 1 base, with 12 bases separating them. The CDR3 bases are TGTGCCAGCAGCCGTGCGGCCCTATCCTACGAGCAGTACTTC. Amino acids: CASSRAALSYEQYF.

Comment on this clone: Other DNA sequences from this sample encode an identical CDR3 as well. CDR3 region: CASSLPLDEQYF. The CDR3 coding sequence is TGTGCCAGCAGCCTCCCTTTGGATGAGCAGTACTTC. The V call is TRBV28, the J call TRBJ2-7; D is ambiguous. Trimming pared 6 bases from V and 7 bases from J, leaving 13 bases between. The CDR3 is 12 amino acids. The germline gives CDR1 MDHEN, CDR2 SYDVKM. Full variable domain (outside the CDR3, taken from reference TRBV28 and TRBJ2-7): DVKVTQSSRYLVKRTGEKVFLECVQDMDHENMFWYRQDPGLGLRLIYFSYDVKMKEKGDIPEGYSVSREKKERFSLILESASTNQTSMYLCASSLPLDEQYFGPGTRLTVT.

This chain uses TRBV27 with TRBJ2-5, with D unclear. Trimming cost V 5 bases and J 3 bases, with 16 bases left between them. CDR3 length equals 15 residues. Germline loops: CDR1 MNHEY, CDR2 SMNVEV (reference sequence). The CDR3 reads CASSPLEVAEETQYF. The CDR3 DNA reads TGTGCCAGCAGTCCCCTAGAGGTGGCTGAAGAGACCCAGTACTTC.

CDR3 DNA: TGCGCCAGCAGCCTTTGGGACAGCACCTACAATGAGCAGTTCTTC. Translated: CASSLWDSTYNEQFF. The chain recombines TRBV5-1 with TRBJ2-1; 7 bases match TRBD1. Per germline, CDR1 SGHRS and CDR2 YFSETQ. The CDR3 is 15 amino acids. The junction had 6 bases not matched to a gene; V was cut back by 4 bases and J by 2 bases.

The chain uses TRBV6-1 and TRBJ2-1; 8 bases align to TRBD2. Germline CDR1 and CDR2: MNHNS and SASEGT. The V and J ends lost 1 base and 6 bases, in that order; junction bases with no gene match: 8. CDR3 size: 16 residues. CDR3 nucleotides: TGTGCCAGCAGTGAAGTCGGCCCGGGAGGGGTCAATGAGCAGTTCTTC. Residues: CASSEVGPGGVNEQFF.

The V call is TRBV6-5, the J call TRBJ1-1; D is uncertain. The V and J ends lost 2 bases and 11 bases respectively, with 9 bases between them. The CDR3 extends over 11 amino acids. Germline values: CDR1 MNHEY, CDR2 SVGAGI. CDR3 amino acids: CASSYGEDAFF. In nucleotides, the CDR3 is TGTGCCAGCAGTTACGGTGAAGATGCTTTCTTT.

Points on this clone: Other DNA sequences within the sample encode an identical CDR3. The chain's CDR3 is CASSFGGSYEQYF. The CDR3 DNA sequence: TGTGCCAGCAGCTTCGGGGGTTCCTACGAGCAGTACTTC. The rearrangement joins TRBV7-9 to TRBJ2-7; the D gene is possibly TRBD2 (6 bases). This CDR3 has 13 residues. Trimming stripped 3 bases from V and 1 base from J, with 7 bases between. Germline V gene data show CDR1 as SEHNR and CDR2 as FQNEAQ (reference sequence).

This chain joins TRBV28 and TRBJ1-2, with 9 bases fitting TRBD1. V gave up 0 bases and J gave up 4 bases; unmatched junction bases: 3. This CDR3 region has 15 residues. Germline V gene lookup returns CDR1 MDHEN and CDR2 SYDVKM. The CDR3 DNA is TGTGCCAGCAGTTTATGGGGGGACAGGGCCTATGGCTACACCTTC. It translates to CASSLWGDRAYGYTF.

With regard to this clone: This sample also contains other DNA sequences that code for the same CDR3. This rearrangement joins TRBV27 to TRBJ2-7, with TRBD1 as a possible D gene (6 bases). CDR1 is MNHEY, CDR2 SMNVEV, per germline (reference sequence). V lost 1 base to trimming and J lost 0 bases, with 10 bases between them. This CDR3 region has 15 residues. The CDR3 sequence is CASSLYGGSSYEQYF. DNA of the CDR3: TGTGCCAGCAGTTTATATGGGGGCAGCTCCTACGAGCAGTACTTC.

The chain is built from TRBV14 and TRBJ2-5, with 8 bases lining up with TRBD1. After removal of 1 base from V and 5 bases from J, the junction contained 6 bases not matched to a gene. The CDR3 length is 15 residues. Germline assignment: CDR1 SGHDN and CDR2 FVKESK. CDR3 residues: CASSQVDRDWETQYF. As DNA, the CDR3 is TGTGCCAGCAGCCAAGTGGACAGGGATTGGGAGACCCAGTACTTC.

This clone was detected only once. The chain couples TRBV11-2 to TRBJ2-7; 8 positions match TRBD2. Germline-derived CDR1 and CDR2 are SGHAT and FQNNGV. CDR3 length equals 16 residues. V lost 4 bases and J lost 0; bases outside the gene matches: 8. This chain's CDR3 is CASSSTSGSISYEQYF. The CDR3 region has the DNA TGTGCCAGCAGCTCTACTAGCGGTTCAATCTCCTACGAGCAGTACTTC.

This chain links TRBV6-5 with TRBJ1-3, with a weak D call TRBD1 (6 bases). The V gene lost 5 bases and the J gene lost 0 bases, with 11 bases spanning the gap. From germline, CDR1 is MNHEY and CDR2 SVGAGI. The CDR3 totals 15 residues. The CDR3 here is CASSRGQSSGNTIYF. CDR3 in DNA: TGTGCCAGCAGTCGCGGACAGAGCTCTGGAAACACCATATATTTT.

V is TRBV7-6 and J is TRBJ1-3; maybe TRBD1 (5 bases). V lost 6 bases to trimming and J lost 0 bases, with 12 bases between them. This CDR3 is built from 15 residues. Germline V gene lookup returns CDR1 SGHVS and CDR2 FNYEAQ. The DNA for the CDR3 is TGTGCCAGCAGTCCAGGGATTTCCTCTGGAAACACCATATATTTT. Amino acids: CASSPGISSGNTIYF.

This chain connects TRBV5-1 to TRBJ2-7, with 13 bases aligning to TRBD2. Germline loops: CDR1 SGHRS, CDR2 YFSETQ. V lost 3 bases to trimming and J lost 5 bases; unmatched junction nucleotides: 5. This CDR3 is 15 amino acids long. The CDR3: CASSWTSGSLDEQYF. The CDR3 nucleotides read TGCGCCAGCAGCTGGACTAGCGGGAGCCTCGACGAGCAGTACTTC.